The 21 T cell receptor beta chains below come from one sample, sequenced in a study of PD-1 blockade in classical Hodgkin lymphoma. TCRdb keeps only in-frame clones here, not all; method: immunoSEQ multiplex PCR. The sample lists fewer than 55,000 clones, almost 90% seen once, with 8% to 10% in the top ten. Each patient's relapse followed autologous stem cell transplantation, and brentuximab vedotin exposure varied. The sequences come from peripheral blood mononuclear cells (PBMCs), collected at baseline. All receptors come from a human donor with classical Hodgkin lymphoma.

This clone has only a few counts. The chain links TRBV6-1 to TRBJ1-2; 7 bases align to TRBD1. CDR3 length: 15 amino acids. V gave up 6 bases and J gave up 4 bases; unmatched junction bases: 11. CDR1 MNHNS and CDR2 SASEGT come from the germline V gene. CDR3: CASRLGTGQSYGYTF. The CDR3 nucleotides are TGTGCCAGCAGGCTTGGTACGGGACAGTCCTATGGCTACACCTTC.

This clone was observed a handful of times. The chain joins TRBV19 to TRBJ1-2; 7 positions agree with TRBD1. CDR3 size: 15 residues. CDR1 is LNHDA and CDR2 is SQIVND in the germline V gene (reference sequence). V shed 5 bases, J shed 4 bases, and the junction held 10 bases outside the gene matches. CDR3 nucleotide sequence: TGTGCCAGTAGTGCACAGGGGTCCCTGGGCTATGGCTACACCTTC. As protein: CASSAQGSLGYGYTF.

The chain couples TRBV28 to TRBJ2-7; D tentatively fits TRBD1 or TRBD2 (5 bases each). The germline V gene has CDR1 MDHEN and CDR2 SYDVKM. The V end lost 10 bases, the J end lost 0 bases, and 13 bases lay between the germline ends. CDR3 length: 13 residues. The CDR3 here is CATRDVPSYEQYF. The CDR3 coding sequence is TGTGCCACCAGGGACGTACCCTCCTACGAGCAGTACTTC.

The rearrangement links TRBV19 to TRBJ2-1, with TRBD2 identical over 13 bases. This CDR3 is 16 amino acids long. The trim removed 7 bases at V and 7 bases at J, leaving 10 bases unmatched. CDR1 and CDR2 from the germline V gene are LNHDA and SQIVND (reference sequence). The CDR3 region has the DNA TGTGCCAGTAAAATGCCTAGGACTAGCGGGAGTAATGAGCAGTTCTTC. Translation: CASKMPRTSGSNEQFF.

The chain links TRBV6-5 to TRBJ1-2; D perhaps matches TRBD1 (6 bases). V was trimmed by 1 base and J by 8 bases, leaving 11 bases between them. There are 13 residues in the CDR3. Per germline, CDR1 MNHEY and CDR2 SVGAGI. Here the CDR3 DNA reads TGTGCCAGCAGTTACTATCAGGGGAGCGGCTACACCTTC. Translated: CASSYYQGSGYTF.

This clone has only a few counts. The chain links TRBV7-8 to TRBJ2-3, with D perhaps matching TRBD2 (6 bases). V dropped 6 bases and J dropped 2 bases, with 15 bases sitting between them. Germline V gene lookup returns CDR1 SGHVS and CDR2 FQNEAQ. This CDR3 spans 15 amino acids. The CDR3, as DNA: TGTGCCAGCAGTGAGGACGGCGGGGCCACAGATACGCAGTATTTT. It specifies CASSEDGGATDTQYF.

This clone was recorded only once. The chain combines TRBV5-6 with TRBJ2-7; 11 bases agree with TRBD2. The J segment lost 3 bases and the V segment lost 3 bases, leaving 5 bases of the junction unmatched. The germline gives CDR1 SGHDT, CDR2 YYEEEE. This CDR3 contains 15 residues. The CDR3 spells CASSSTSGNNYEQYF. The CDR3 DNA reads as TGTGCCAGCAGCTCGACTAGCGGGAATAACTACGAGCAGTACTTC.

The genes are TRBV4-1 and TRBJ1-1; D not certain. The ends were cut back, 1 base at V and 0 bases at J, with 3 bases in the middle. The CDR3 is 13 amino acids. Germline loops: CDR1 MGHRA, CDR2 YSYEKL. For the CDR3, the DNA is TGCGCCAGCAGCCAAGGGGTGAACACTGAAGCTTTCTTT. This gives the protein CASSQGVNTEAFF.

The chain joins TRBV5-4 to TRBJ2-3; tentatively, D is TRBD1 or TRBD2 (5 bases each). The germline V gene encodes CDR1 SGHNT and CDR2 YYREEE (reference sequence). This CDR3 contains 13 residues. V was cut by 4 bases and J by 6 bases, with 12 bases left in between. DNA of the CDR3: TGTGCCAGCAGCAAGGGACGTTTGGATACGCAGTATTTT. It codes for CASSKGRLDTQYF. Full variable domain (rest looked up from reference TRBV5-4 and TRBJ2-3): ETGVTQSPTHLIKTRGQQVTLRCSSQSGHNTVSWYQQALGQGPQFIFQYYREEENGRGNFPPRFSGLQFPNYSSELNVNALELDDSALYLCASSKGRLDTQYFGPGTRLTVL.

The chain employs TRBV6-1 and TRBJ2-7; TRBD1 might be the D (5 bases). Trimming shortened V by 4 bases and J by 3 bases, and 10 bases separated the two germline ends. Germline V CDR1 and CDR2: MNHNS, SASEGT. CDR3 length equals 13 residues. CDR3 sequence reads: CASSGTRYYEQYF. The CDR3 DNA is TGTGCCAGCAGTGGGACAAGATACTACGAGCAGTACTTC.

In its sample, this clone was seen a few times. The J gene is TRBJ1-2, the V gene TRBV6-1; unclear D gene. Per germline, CDR1 MNHNS and CDR2 SASEGT. The V gene lost 8 bases and the J gene lost 3 bases, with 7 bases spanning the gap. CDR3 size: 11 residues. The CDR3 sequence: CASGLHYGYTF. The CDR3 DNA is TGTGCCAGCGGACTCCACTATGGCTACACCTTC.

The genes are TRBV18 and TRBJ1-2; 12 positions match TRBD1. CDR3 length: 15 residues. The junction had 7 bases not matched to a gene; V was cut back by 3 bases and J by 8 bases. Germline V lookup: CDR1 KGHSH, CDR2 LQKENI. The CDR3 sequence: CASSPAGQGARGYTF. CDR3 DNA sequence: TGTGCCAGCTCACCCGCGGGACAGGGGGCGCGGGGCTACACCTTC.

A note on this clone: This same CDR3 is encoded by further DNA sequences in the sample. For the CDR3, the DNA is TGCGCCAGCAGCTTGGCCGGGTCATACGAGCAGTACTTC. Translated, it gives CASSLAGSYEQYF. V usage is TRBV5-1 and J usage is TRBJ2-7; D unclear. The CDR3 length is 13 residues. V dropped 0 bases and J dropped 4 bases, with 8 bases sitting between them. Germline V gene sequence: CDR1 SGHRS, CDR2 YFSETQ.

The chain employs TRBV6-5 and TRBJ1-5; no reliable D call. Germline V gene lookup returns CDR1 MNHEY and CDR2 SVGAGI. The CDR3 totals 14 residues. V was cut by 0 bases and J by 6 bases, with 9 bases left in between. The CDR3 is CASSYSTMSQPQHF. Written as DNA, the CDR3 is TGTGCCAGCAGTTACTCTACCATGAGTCAGCCCCAGCATTTT.

The chain recombines TRBV29-1 with TRBJ2-6, with D unclear. Germline lookup yields CDR1 SQVTM and CDR2 ANQGSEA. CDR3 size: 14 residues. V lost 4 bases to trimming and J lost 4 bases, with 11 bases between them. The CDR3 coding sequence is TGCAGCGTTGCGATAGGGTTCGGGGCCAACGTCCTGACTTTC. Amino acid sequence: CSVAIGFGANVLTF.

The chain carries TRBV28 and TRBJ2-4, with D maybe TRBD2 (5 bases). The CDR3 has 13 residues. V gave up 7 bases and J gave up 2 bases, with 9 bases separating them. CDR1 and CDR2 from the germline V gene are MDHEN and SYDVKM. The CDR3 reads CASKGGSKNIQYF. For the CDR3, the DNA is TGTGCCAGCAAGGGCGGGTCCAAAAACATTCAGTACTTC.

The chain uses TRBV27 and TRBJ2-1, with 10 positions matching TRBD2. J was trimmed by 6 bases and V by 6 bases; bases with no gene match: 8. This CDR3 is built from 15 residues. The germline CDR1 and CDR2 sequences are MNHEY and SMNVEV (reference sequence). The CDR3 DNA reads as TGTGCCAGCAGCCCCTCTAGCGGGAGTTTCAATGAGCAGTTCTTC. This gives the protein CASSPSSGSFNEQFF.

V and J are TRBV27 and TRBJ1-1; 10 nucleotides align to TRBD1. Germline-derived CDR1 and CDR2 are MNHEY and SMNVEV (reference sequence). The V segment lost 5 bases and the J segment 10 bases; nucleotides outside the gene matches: 10. The CDR3 is made up of 14 amino acids. In DNA, the CDR3 is TGTGCCAGCAGTCCGGGACAGGGGCTAGTGGTAGCTTTCTTT. Translation: CASSPGQGLVVAFF.

In its sample, this clone was seen once. J is TRBJ2-1 and V is TRBV7-3, with TRBD2 identical over 11 bases. The germline V gene has CDR1 SGHTA and CDR2 FQGTGA. With V trimmed by 5 bases and J by 9 bases, 6 bases remained unmatched. The CDR3 consists of 14 residues. CDR3 amino acids: CASSPTSGGTEQFF. The CDR3 coding sequence is TGTGCCAGCAGCCCCACTAGCGGGGGAACTGAGCAGTTCTTC.

This chain links TRBV6-6 with TRBJ2-7, with TRBD2 as a possible D gene (5 bases). This CDR3 has 14 amino acids. Deletions cut 2 bases from V and 5 bases from J, with 13 bases between. Looked up from germline, CDR1 is MNHNY and CDR2 is SVGAGI (reference sequence). CDR3 bases: TGTGCCAGCAGTTACGCGGTACTAGGCGACGAGCAGTACTTC. Protein: CASSYAVLGDEQYF.

The chain joins TRBV5-4 to TRBJ2-3; TRBD1 might be the D (7 bases). The CDR3 spans 15 residues. V lost 2 bases and J 2 bases, leaving 12 bases between the germline ends. Per germline, CDR1 SGHNT and CDR2 YYREEE (reference sequence). CDR3 bases: TGTGCCAGCAGCTTCCAGGGGGGAATCACAGATACGCAGTATTTT. This codes for CASSFQGGITDTQYF.